A single sample is the source of the 8 T cell receptor beta chains below, sequenced in a study of T cell responses to AZD1222 COVID-19 vaccine. Clones were sequenced by immunoSEQ multiplex PCR, and TCRdb holds only the in-frame ones, with some missing. The profile shows about 130,000 clones, about 87% of them singletons. The input for sequencing was peripheral blood, taken on day 0 of AZD1222 vaccination. All receptors derive from an adult in good health.

This clone occurred once. The chain has TRBV27 and TRBJ2-4; 11 positions match TRBD1. V was clipped by 10 bases and J by 7 bases; unmatched bases: 3. Germline CDR1 MNHEY, CDR2 SMNVEV (reference sequence). There are 12 residues in the CDR3. The CDR3 region has the DNA TGTGCCACCCGGGACAGGGGGAACATTCAGTACTTC. Its translation: CATRDRGNIQYF.

The rearrangement links TRBV5-4 to TRBJ2-1; TRBD1 matches 11 bases. This CDR3 is built from 15 residues. CDR1 is SGHNT and CDR2 is YYREEE in the germline V gene (reference sequence). V lost 4 bases, J lost 9 bases, and 9 bases stayed unmatched. The CDR3 is CASSIGQGAGGEQFF. CDR3 in DNA: TGTGCCAGCAGCATAGGACAGGGGGCTGGGGGTGAGCAGTTCTTC.

The V gene is TRBV30, the J gene TRBJ1-4, with D maybe TRBD1 (5 bases). Germline V gene lookup returns CDR1 GTSNPN and CDR2 SVGIG (reference sequence). CDR3 size: 15 residues. Trimming took 2 bases from V and 6 from J, leaving 16 bases between them. CDR3 DNA: TGTGCCTGGAGTCTCCGAGGGCAGGGCGATGAAAAACTGTTTTTT. Encoded protein: CAWSLRGQGDEKLFF.

This clone was seen only a few times. The chain recombines TRBV29-1 with TRBJ1-2; no definite D call. The germline V gene encodes CDR1 SQVTM and CDR2 ANQGSEA. The CDR3 sequence is 13 residues long. Trimming took off 6 bases at V and 1 base at J, with 12 bases between the two ends. CDR3: CSVVPEYNYGYTF. The CDR3 nucleotides are TGCAGCGTGGTCCCAGAATATAACTATGGCTACACCTTC.

This chain connects TRBV6-5 to TRBJ1-1, with D hard to call. V lost 0 bases, J lost 0 bases, and 11 bases lay in between. Germline values: CDR1 MNHEY, CDR2 SVGAGI. The CDR3 totals 16 residues. CDR3 coding DNA: TGTGCCAGCAGTTACTCAGACAAGTTGATGAACACTGAAGCTTTCTTT. Protein: CASSYSDKLMNTEAFF.

Comment on this clone: This sample also contains other DNA sequences that code for the same CDR3. The chain recombines TRBV28 with TRBJ1-1, with D unresolved. Germline assignment: CDR1 MDHEN and CDR2 SYDVKM. The CDR3 is made up of 13 amino acids. With 7 bases removed from V and 2 bases from J, the gap between germline ends came to 11 bases. The CDR3 DNA reads as TGTGCCAGCATGGGAGGTCCTAACACTGAAGCTTTCTTT. It specifies CASMGGPNTEAFF. Full variable domain (rest looked up from reference TRBV28 and TRBJ1-1): DVKVTQSSRYLVKRTGEKVFLECVQDMDHENMFWYRQDPGLGLRLIYFSYDVKMKEKGDIPEGYSVSREKKERFSLILESASTNQTSMYLCASMGGPNTEAFFGQGTRLTVV.

The chain couples TRBV3-1 (or the pseudogene TRBV3-2) to TRBJ1-1; D unclear. Germline V gene lookup returns CDR1 LGHDT and CDR2 YNNKEL (reference sequence). This CDR3 is 14 amino acids long. Trimming removed 0 bases at V and 1 base at J, with 6 bases between. The CDR3 coding sequence is TGTGCCAGCAGCCAAGACTTTAAGAACACTGAAGCTTTCTTT. Protein sequence: CASSQDFKNTEAFF.

The V call is TRBV15, the J call TRBJ1-1; a possible D gene is TRBD1 (5 bases). The CDR3 loop spans 14 amino acids. V lost 5 bases to trimming and J lost 0 bases, with 10 bases between them. CDR1 and CDR2 from the germline V gene are LNHNV and YYDKDF (reference sequence). The CDR3 sequence: CATSPTALNTEAFF. DNA for the CDR3: TGTGCCACCAGCCCGACAGCCTTGAACACTGAAGCTTTCTTT.